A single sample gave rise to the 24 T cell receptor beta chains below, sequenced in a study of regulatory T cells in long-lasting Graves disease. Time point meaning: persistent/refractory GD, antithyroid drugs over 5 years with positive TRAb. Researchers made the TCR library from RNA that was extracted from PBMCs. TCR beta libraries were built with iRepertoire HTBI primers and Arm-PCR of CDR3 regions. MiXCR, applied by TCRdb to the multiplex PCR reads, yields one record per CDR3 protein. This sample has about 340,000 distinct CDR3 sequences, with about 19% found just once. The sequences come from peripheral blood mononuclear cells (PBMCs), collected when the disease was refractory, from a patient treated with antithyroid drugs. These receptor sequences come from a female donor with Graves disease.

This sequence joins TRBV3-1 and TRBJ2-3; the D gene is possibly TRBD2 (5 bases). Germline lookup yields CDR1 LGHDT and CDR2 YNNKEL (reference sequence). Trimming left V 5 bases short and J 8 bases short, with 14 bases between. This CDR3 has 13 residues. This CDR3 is CASSSTDSLTQYF. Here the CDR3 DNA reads TGTGCCAGCAGCTCTACGGACTCGCTTACGCAGTATTTT.

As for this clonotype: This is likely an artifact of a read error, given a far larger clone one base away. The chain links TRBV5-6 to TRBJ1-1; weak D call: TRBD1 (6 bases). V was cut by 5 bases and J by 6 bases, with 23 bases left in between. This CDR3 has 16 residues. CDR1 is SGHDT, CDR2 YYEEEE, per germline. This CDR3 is CASSPPPPGEESEAFF. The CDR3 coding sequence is TGTGCCAGCAGTCCACCCCCCCCAGGGGAAGAGTCTGAAGCTTTCTTT.

Here the CDR3 reads CSARRGRQETQYF. The CDR3 nucleotides are TGCAGTGCTAGAAGGGGTCGCCAAGAGACCCAGTACTTC. This chain links TRBV20-1 with TRBJ2-5; tentative D call: TRBD1 (5 bases). This CDR3 has 13 residues. V was pared by 2 bases and J by 1 base, with 8 bases between. The V gene's germline CDR1 is DFQATT and CDR2 SNEGSKA (reference sequence).

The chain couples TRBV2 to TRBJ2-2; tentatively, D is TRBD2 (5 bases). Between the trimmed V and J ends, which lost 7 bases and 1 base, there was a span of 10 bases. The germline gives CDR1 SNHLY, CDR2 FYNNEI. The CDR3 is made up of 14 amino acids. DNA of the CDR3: TGTGCCAGCAAATGGACTCAGAACACCGGGGAGCTGTTTTTT. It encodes CASKWTQNTGELFF.

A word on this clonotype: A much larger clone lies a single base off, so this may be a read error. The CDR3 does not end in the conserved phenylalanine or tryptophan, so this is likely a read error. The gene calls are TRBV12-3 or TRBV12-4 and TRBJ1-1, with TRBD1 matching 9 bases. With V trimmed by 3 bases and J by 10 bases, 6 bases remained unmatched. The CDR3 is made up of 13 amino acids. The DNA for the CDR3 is TGTGCCAGCAGTTTGGTGGACAGGGGAGGAGCTTTCCTT. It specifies CASSLVDRGGAFL.

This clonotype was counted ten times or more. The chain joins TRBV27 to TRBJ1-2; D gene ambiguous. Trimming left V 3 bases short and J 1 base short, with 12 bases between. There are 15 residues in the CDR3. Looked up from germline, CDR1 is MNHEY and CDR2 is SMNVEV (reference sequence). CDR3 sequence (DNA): TGTGCCAGCAGTTTTGTTGGACGGATTAACTATGGCTACACCTTC. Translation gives CASSFVGRINYGYTF.

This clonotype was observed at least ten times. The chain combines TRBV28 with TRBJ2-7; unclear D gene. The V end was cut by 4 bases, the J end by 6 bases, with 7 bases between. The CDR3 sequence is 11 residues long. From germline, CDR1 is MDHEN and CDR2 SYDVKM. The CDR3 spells CASSWFGEQYF. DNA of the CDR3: TGTGCCAGCAGTTGGTTCGGCGAGCAGTACTTC.

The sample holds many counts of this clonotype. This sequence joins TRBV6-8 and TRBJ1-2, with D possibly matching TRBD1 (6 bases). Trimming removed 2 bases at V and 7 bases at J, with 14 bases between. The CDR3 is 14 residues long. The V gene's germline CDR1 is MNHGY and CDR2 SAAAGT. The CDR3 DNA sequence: TGTGCCAGCAGTTACCCTTACAGGGATCCTGGCTACACCTTC. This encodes CASSYPYRDPGYTF.

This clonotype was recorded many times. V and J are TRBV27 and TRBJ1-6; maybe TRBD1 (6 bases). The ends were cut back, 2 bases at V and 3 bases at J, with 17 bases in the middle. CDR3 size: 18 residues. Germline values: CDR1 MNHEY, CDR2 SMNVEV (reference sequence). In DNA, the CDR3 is TGTGCCAGCAGTTTAAGGAGGAGCGGGGGGCACTATAATTCACCCCTCCACTTT. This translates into CASSLRRSGGHYNSPLHF.

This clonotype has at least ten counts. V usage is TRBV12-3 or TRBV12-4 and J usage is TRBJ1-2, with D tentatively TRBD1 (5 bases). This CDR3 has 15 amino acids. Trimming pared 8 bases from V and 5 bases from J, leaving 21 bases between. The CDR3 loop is CASGQTGPWGYGYTF. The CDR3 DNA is TGTGCCAGCGGCCAAACAGGACCTTGGGGGTATGGCTACACCTTC.

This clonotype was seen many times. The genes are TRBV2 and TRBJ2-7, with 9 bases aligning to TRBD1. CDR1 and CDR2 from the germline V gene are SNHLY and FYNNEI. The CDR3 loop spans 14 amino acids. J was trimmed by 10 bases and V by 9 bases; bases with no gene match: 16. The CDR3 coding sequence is TGTGCCAGTAATGAGATGGTTGAGACAGGGGGACAGTACTTC. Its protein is CASNEMVETGGQYF.

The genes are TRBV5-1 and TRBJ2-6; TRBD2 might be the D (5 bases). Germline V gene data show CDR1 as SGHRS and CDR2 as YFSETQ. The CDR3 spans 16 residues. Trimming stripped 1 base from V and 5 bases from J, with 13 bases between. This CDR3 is CASSLSGASWANVLTF. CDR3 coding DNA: TGCGCCAGCAGCTTGTCGGGCGCTAGCTGGGCCAACGTCCTGACTTTC.

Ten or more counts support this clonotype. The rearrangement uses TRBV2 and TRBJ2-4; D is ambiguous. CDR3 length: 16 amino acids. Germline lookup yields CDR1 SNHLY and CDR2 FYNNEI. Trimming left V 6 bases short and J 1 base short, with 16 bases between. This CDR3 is CASSPDRPPAKNIQYF. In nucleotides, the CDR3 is TGTGCCAGCAGCCCTGACCGTCCCCCTGCCAAAAACATTCAGTACTTC. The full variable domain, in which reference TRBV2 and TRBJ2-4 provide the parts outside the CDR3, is EPEVTQTPSHQVTQMGQEVILRCVPISNHLYFYWYRQILGQKVEFLVSFYNNEISEKSEIFDDQFSVERPDGSNFTLKIRSTKLEDSAMYFCASSPDRPPAKNIQYFGAGTRLSVL.

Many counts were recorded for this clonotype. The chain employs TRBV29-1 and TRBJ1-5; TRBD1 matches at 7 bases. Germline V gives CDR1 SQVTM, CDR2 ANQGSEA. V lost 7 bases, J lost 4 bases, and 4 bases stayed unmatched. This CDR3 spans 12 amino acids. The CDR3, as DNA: TGCAGCGGTGGGACAGCAAATCAGCCCCAGCATTTT. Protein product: CSGGTANQPQHF.

CDR3 loop: CASSKFLDTQYF. In DNA, the CDR3 is TGTGCCAGTAGCAAATTCTTAGATACGCAGTATTTT. The chain uses TRBV19 and TRBJ2-3, with unresolved D. V was pared by 6 bases and J by 5 bases, with 9 bases between. CDR3 length: 12 amino acids. Germline loops: CDR1 LNHDA, CDR2 SQIVND (reference sequence). The whole variable domain, remainder taken from reference TRBV19 and TRBJ2-3, is DGGITQSPKYLFRKEGQNVTLSCEQNLNHDAMYWYRQDPGQGLRLIYYSQIVNDFQKGDIAEGYSVSREKKESFPLTVTSAQKNPTAFYLCASSKFLDTQYFGPGTRLTVL.

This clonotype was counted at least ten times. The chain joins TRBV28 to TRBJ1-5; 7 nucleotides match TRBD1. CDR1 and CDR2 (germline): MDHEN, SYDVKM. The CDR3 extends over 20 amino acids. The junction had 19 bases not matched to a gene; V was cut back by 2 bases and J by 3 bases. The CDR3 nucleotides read TGTGCCAGCAGTTTACTTGTAATCGGTCCTGGCAGGGGGATCAATCAGCCCCAGCATTTT. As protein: CASSLLVIGPGRGINQPQHF. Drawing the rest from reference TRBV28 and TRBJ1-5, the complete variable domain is DVKVTQSSRYLVKRTGEKVFLECVQDMDHENMFWYRQDPGLGLRLIYFSYDVKMKEKGDIPEGYSVSREKKERFSLILESASTNQTSMYLCASSLLVIGPGRGINQPQHFGDGTRLSIL.

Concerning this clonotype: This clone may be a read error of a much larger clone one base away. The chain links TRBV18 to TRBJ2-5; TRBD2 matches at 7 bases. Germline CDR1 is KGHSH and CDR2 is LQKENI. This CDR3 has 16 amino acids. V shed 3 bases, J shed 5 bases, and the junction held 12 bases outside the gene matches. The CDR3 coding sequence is TGTGCCAGCTCACCCCTCCGGGGGACGCGGGGGGAGACCCAGTACTTC. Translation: CASSPLRGTRGETQYF.

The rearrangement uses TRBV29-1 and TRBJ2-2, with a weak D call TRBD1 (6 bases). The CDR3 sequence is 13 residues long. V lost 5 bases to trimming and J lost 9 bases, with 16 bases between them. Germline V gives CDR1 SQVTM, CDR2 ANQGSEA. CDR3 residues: CSVSVTGTRELFF. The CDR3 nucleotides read TGCAGCGTTTCCGTGACAGGTACCAGGGAGCTGTTTTTT.

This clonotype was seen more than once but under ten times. CDR3: CASSLLGYSAYEQYF. The DNA of the CDR3 is TGTGCCAGCAGCTTACTCGGGTATTCGGCTTACGAGCAGTACTTC. V and J are TRBV7-2 and TRBJ2-7, with D unresolved. The CDR3 extends over 15 amino acids. CDR1 and CDR2 from the germline V gene are SGHTA and FQGNSA. V was trimmed by 2 bases and J by 4 bases, leaving 15 bases between them.

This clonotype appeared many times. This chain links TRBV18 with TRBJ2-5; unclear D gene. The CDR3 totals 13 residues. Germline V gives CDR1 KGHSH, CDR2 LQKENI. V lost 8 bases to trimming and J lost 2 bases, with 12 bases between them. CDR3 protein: CASTDFRQETQYF. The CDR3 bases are TGTGCCAGCACTGACTTCAGGCAAGAGACCCAGTACTTC. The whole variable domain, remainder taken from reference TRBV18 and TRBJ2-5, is NAGVMQNPRHLVRRRGQEARLRCSPMKGHSHVYWYRQLPEEGLKFMVYLQKENIIDESGMPKERFSAEFPKEGPSILRIQQVVRGDSAAYFCASTDFRQETQYFGPGTRLLVL.

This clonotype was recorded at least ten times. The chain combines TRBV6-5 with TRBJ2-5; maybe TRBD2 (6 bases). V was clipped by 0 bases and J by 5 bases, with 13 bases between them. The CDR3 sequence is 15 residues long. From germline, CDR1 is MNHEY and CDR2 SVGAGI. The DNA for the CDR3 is TGTGCCAGCAGTTACTCGAGGAGGGGCGGGGAGACCCAGTACTTC. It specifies CASSYSRRGGETQYF.

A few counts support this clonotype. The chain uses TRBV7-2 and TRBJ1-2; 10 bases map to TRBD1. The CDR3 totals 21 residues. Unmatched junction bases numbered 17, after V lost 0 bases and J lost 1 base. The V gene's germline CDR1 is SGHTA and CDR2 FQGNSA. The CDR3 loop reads CASSLAPNLRDRGISNYGYTF. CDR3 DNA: TGTGCCAGCAGCTTAGCACCTAACCTCCGGGACAGGGGTATAAGTAACTATGGCTACACCTTC.

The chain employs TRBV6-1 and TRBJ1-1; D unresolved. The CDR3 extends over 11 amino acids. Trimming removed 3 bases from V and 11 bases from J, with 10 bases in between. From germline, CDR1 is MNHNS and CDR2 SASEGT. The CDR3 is CASSDRHMAFF. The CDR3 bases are TGTGCCAGCAGTGACAGGCACATGGCTTTCTTT.

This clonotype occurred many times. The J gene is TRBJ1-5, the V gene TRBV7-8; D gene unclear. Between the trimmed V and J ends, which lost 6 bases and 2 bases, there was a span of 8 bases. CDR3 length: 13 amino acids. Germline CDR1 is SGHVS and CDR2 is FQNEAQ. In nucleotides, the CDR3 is TGTGCCAGCAGTCCTCGGGGCAATCAGCCCCAGCATTTT. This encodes CASSPRGNQPQHF.